This TCR beta chain was captured in a study of tumor-infiltrating lymphocytes in primary liver carcinoma. Study-level background: All lesions had stage T1-T3 N0M0 and about 4.2 to 10 cm widths.

A primer in the constant region served to generate TCR beta cDNA from about 480 ng of total RNA. Nested multiplex PCR, run for three rounds with slightly modified ARM-PCR, yielded TCR beta libraries. PCR rounds one and two used TRBV1-TRBV30 forward primers with a C-beta reverse primer for 10 cycles each. MiXCR, applied by TCRdb to the multiplex PCR reads, yields one record per CDR3 protein. The repertoire has about 320,000 distinct CDR3 sequences, about 60% of them found once; the top ten carry roughly 9%. This clonotype came up many times. Its target is not known. Germline CDR1 SGHDT, CDR2 YYEEEE. The CDR3 runs 14 residues. Trimming stripped 4 bases from V and 1 base from J, with 11 bases between. Study-wide points: Owing to bulk unsorted samples, no comparison was made between CD4+ and CD8+ repertoires. Whereas tumor region pairs overlapped more, tumor-adjacent and tumor-blood pairs overlapped less.

Germline DNA was also extracted, with blood RNA taken from unsorted whole blood. Preoperatively, peripheral blood was drawn, 4 to 4.5 milliliters in total. The sample comprised peripheral blood. This TCR derives from a man aged 35 to 55 with primary liver carcinoma and hepatitis B virus infection. The chain couples TRBV5-6 to TRBJ1-1; D is perhaps TRBD1 (6 bases). The CDR3 DNA follows: TGTGCCAGCAGCCTGACAGGACCGAACACTGAAGCTTTCTTT. Translation gives CASSLTGPNTEAFF.